By share, the clone carrying this T cell receptor beta chain ranks as medium-sized (0.01 to 0.1%). Its antigen is still unknown. The source of the sample is a study of sequential checkpoint blockade in melanoma. Study context: TCRβ was sequenced from DNA of approximately 99 pretreatment tumors. About two dozen patients had tumor biopsies before treatment and at week 13. Study outcomes and limitations: Rising tumor T-cell fraction and clonality meant about 30 times likelier benefit. Pretreatment TIL clonality tracked with response in the nivolumab-first arm.

Sequencing used immunoSEQ multiplex PCR; TCRdb keeps in-frame clones, though not all of them. The data hold nearly 5,000 clones, with around 25% observed a single time. CDR1 is SGDLS and CDR2 is YYNGEE in the germline V gene. This CDR3 region has 15 residues. V dropped 0 bases and J dropped 3 bases, with 13 bases sitting between them. Regarding treatment: randomized to nivolumab then ipilimumab (arm A) or the reverse (arm B). The sequence derives from a human donor with melanoma. Sequenced here: tumor tissue (inferred from file names), sampled from a patient given nivolumab and ipilimumab in sequence. The rearrangement joins TRBV9 to TRBJ2-7; perhaps TRBD1 as D (6 bases). CDR3 bases: TGTGCCAGCAGCGTAGGCTCAGGACAGAACTACGAGCAGTACTTC. This encodes CASSVGSGQNYEQYF.